The sequence of this TCR beta chain was determined in a study of T-cell memory formation after mild COVID-19. Overall study context: Largely, the TCR clusters proved donor specific. Study-level results: The authors did not confirm SARS-CoV-2 specificity of second-wave clones peaking day 37. The finding that pre-infection memory included some responding clones suggested that cross-reactive memory joined. Clones which contracted sat mainly in CM and EM if CD4+, and in EMRA if CD8+.

The table lists this clonotype with many counts. The target antigen is unknown. TCRdb reprocessed the 5' RACE reads via MiXCR and lists one record per CDR3 protein. Among tens of thousands of distinct CDR3 sequences listed, 6.1% were seen once. CDR3 length: 13 amino acids. The V end was cut by 0 bases, the J end by 3 bases, with 5 bases between. Germline lookup yields CDR1 SGDLS and CDR2 YYNGEE. Source material: PBMCs or a T cell subset sorted from them (not recorded which). The gene calls are TRBV9 and TRBJ2-3; D remains unclear. The source of this sequence is an adult who had mild COVID-19 (a few samples of this study predate the infection). Cell type and time point are not known. The CDR3 bases are TGTGCCAGCAGCGTAGTTGCTACAGATACGCAGTATTTT. This encodes CASSVVATDTQYF.